This TCR beta chain was sequenced during a study of metastatic and nonmetastatic thyroid tumors. The overall study: Samples came from malignant and benign thyroid patients, and repertoires were compared across blood and tumor or nodule tissue.

As for this clone: The antigen remains undetermined.

Each patient went into thyroid surgery without having received any treatment. Authors' processing steps: CDR3 was compared across clinicopathological groups, and the resulting differences were used to build a distant-metastasis classifier for papillary thyroid cancer. Via MiXCR, TCRdb re-called the PCR reads. The V and J calls shown here were made by TCRdb, not taken from the authors' results. The table records about 39,000 clones, approximately 19% of them present only once. Germline assignment: CDR1 SGDLS and CDR2 YYNGEE. The CDR3 length is 16 residues. Trimming removed 4 bases from V and 5 bases from J, with 19 bases in between. Study results and limitations: Reports indicated that malignant thyroid tumors showed significantly higher TCR beta diversity than benign nodules did, in blood and tumor.

The V call is TRBV9, the J call TRBJ2-1; D might be TRBD2 (7 bases). The receptor was isolated from a female donor with papillary thyroid cancer or a benign thyroid nodule (not recorded which). Some clones in this sample may be carry-over from other donors' samples. The sample consisted of blood. CDR3 amino acids: CASSLAEAGQNNEQFF. CDR3 bases: TGTGCCAGCAGCTTAGCTGAAGCGGGACAAAACAATGAGCAGTTCTTC.